This paragraph covers one T cell receptor (beta chain) sequence. Antigen: not known. The CDR3 is 14 residues long. Looked up from germline, CDR1 is LNHNV and CDR2 is YYDKDF (reference sequence). V was clipped by 4 bases and J by 5 bases; unmatched bases: 7. The sample comes from a study of early stage breast cancer tumors. Whole-study findings and limits: Commonly generated sequences made up most enriched TCRB sequences shared between patients.

Generated by immunoSEQ multiplex PCR, the TCRdb table keeps only in-frame clones and is missing some. The sample has about 53,000 clones, 75% to 95% seen once. The sequenced material came from blood. This receptor was obtained from a person aged 65-85 years with breast cancer. This rearrangement joins TRBV15 to TRBJ2-5, with TRBD1 identical over 7 bases. The CDR3 sequence is CATSTSDRAETQYF. The DNA of the CDR3 is TGTGCCACCAGCACATCAGACAGGGCGGAGACCCAGTACTTC.